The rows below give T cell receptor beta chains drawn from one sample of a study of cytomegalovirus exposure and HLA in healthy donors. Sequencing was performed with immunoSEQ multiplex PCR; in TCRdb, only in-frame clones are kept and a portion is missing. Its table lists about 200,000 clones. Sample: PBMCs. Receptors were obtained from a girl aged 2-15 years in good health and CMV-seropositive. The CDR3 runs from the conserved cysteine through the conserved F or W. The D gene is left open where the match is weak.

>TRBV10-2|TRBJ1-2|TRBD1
TGCGCCAGCAGTGAGAGAAGAACCGGGACAGGGAAGAGGGGCTACACCTTC
CASSERRTGTGKRGYTF
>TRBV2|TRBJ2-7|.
TGTGCCAGCAGGGAGGGCTCGGAAGTTCGGTACTTC
CASREGSEVRYF
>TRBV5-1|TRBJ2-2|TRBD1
TGCGCCAGCAGCTGGCCGGGACAGGGGACCGGGGAGCTGTTTTTT
CASSWPGQGTGELFF
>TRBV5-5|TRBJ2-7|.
TGTGCCAGCAGCCGCTTCCCTATTGCTCAGGACATAACCTTCTACGAGCAGTACTTC
CASSRFPIAQDITFYEQYF
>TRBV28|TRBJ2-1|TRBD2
TGTGCCAGCAGTTCGCCCGGGGCGGGAGATAGGAATGAGCAGTTCTTC
CASSSPGAGDRNEQFF
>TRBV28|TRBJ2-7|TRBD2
TGTGCCAGCAGTGGCGGGACTAGCGGCGCAAAAGTCAGCTTC
CASSGGTSGAKVSF
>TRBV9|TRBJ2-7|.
TGTGCCAGCAGCGTAGCTCCCCCCAGCGAGCAGTACTTC
CASSVAPPSEQYF
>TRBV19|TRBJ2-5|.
TGTGCCAGTAGTCTCGGACTGCTGCAAGAGACCCAGTACTTC
CASSLGLLQETQYF
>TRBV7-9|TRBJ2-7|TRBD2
TGTGCCAGCAGCGCGCGACTAGCGTTGAGCTCCTACGAGCAGTACTTC
CASSARLALSSYEQYF
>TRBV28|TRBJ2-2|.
TGTGCCAGCAGTCAAACGGGGAACACCGGGGAGCTGTTTTTT
CASSQTGNTGELFF
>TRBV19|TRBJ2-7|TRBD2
TGTGCCAGTAGTTCGACTAGCGGGAGCTACGAGCAGTACTTC
CASSSTSGSYEQYF
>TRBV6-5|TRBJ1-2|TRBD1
TGTGCCAGCAGTTATTCAAACAATCCCCGGGACAGGGTCACCTTC
CASSYSNNPRDRVTF
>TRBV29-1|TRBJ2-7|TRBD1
TGCAGCGTTCGCCGGGACAGCCTCTACGAGCAGTACTTC
CSVRRDSLYEQYF